This T cell receptor beta chain was sequenced during a study of blood T cell repertoires in COVID-19. About the research overall: Samples of COVID-19 (acute and convalescent) were obtained from the United States, Italy and Spain. The analysed material was cDNA or gDNA that came from T cells, B-cell-depleted T cells, or PBMCs.

Repertoires were generated with immunoSEQ multiplex PCR, while TCRdb's copy carries only in-frame clones and drops some. Among approximately 41,000 clones listed, about 88% were seen once. Looked up from germline, CDR1 is MNHEY and CDR2 is SMNVEV (reference sequence). The CDR3 length is 16 residues. The V gene lost 4 bases and the J gene lost 4 bases, with 19 bases spanning the gap. The chain links TRBV27 to TRBJ1-1; perhaps TRBD1 as D (6 bases). The origin of this receptor is a human donor in a cohort sampled during active COVID-19. The source material was peripheral blood. The CDR3 loop is CASSSPQGRVGTEAFF. CDR3 nucleotides: TGTGCCAGCAGTTCTCCACAGGGACGGGTGGGCACTGAAGCTTTCTTT.